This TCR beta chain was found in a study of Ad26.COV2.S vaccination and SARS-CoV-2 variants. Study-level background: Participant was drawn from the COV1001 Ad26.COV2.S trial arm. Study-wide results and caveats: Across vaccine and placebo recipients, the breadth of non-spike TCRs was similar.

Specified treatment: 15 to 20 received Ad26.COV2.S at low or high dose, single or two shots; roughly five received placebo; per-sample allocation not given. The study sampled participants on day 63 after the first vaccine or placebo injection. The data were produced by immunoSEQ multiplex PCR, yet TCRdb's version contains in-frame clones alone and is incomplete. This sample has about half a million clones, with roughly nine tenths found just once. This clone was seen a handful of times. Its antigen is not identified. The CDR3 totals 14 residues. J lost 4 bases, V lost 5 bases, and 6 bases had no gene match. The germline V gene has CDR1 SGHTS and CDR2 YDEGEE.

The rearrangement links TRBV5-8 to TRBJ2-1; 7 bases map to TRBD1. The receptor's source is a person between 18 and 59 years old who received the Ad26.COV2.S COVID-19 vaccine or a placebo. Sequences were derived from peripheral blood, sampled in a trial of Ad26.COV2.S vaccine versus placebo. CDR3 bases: TGTGCCAGCAGGAGGGGGCCCGGATACAATGAGCAGTTCTTC. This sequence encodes CASRRGPGYNEQFF.